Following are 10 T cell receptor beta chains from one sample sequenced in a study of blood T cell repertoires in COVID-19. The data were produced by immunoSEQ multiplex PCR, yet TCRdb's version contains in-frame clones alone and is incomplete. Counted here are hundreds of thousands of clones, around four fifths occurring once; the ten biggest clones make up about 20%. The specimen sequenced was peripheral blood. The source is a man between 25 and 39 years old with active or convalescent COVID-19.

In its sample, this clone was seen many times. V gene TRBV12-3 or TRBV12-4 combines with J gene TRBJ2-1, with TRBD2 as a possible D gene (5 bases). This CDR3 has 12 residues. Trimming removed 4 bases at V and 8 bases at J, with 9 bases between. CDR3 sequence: CASSSAGYEQFF. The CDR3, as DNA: TGTGCCAGCAGTTCCGCGGGCTATGAGCAGTTCTTC.

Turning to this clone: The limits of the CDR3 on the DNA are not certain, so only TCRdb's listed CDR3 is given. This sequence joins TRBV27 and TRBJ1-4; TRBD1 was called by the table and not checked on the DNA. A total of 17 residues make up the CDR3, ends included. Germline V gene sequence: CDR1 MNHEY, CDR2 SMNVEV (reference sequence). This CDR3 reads CASSTSTGPATNEKLFF.

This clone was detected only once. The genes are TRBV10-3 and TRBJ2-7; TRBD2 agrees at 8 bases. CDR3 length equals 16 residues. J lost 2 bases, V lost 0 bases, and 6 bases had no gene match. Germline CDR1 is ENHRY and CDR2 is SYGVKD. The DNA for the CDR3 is TGTGCCATCAGTGAGTCTCATGCGGGAGGCCCCTACGAGCAGTACTTC. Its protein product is CAISESHAGGPYEQYF.

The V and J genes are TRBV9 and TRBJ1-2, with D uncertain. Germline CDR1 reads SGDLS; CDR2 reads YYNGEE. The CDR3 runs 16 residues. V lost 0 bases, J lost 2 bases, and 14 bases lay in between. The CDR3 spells CASSVGSIWSNYGYTF. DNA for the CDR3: TGTGCCAGCAGCGTAGGGTCAATATGGAGCAACTATGGCTACACCTTC.

The CDR3 coding sequence is TGCGCCAGCAGCCTGTTGTTGAACAGGGAAAAGGATGGCTACACCTTC. Protein product: CASSLLLNREKDGYTF. The chain joins TRBV5-1 to TRBJ1-2, with D tentatively TRBD1 (6 bases). V was pared by 4 bases and J by 6 bases, with 22 bases between. CDR1 and CDR2 from the germline V gene are SGHRS and YFSETQ. The CDR3 spans 16 residues.

CDR3 sequence (DNA): TGTGCCAGCAGCTTGGGGCAGGGGGCGCGGGGCTACACCTTC. Translation: CASSLGQGARGYTF. This chain joins TRBV5-6 and TRBJ1-2, with 8 bases fitting TRBD1. Germline CDR1 SGHDT, CDR2 YYEEEE. J was trimmed by 8 bases and V by 0 bases; bases with no gene match: 6. The CDR3 totals 14 residues.

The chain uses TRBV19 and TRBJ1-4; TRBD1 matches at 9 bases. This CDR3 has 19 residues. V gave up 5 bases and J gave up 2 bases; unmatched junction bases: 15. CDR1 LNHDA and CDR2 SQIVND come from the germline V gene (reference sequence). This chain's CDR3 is CASSLLPGQGGYTNEKLFF. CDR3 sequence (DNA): TGTGCCAGTAGTCTCCTTCCGGGACAGGGAGGTTATACTAATGAAAAACTGTTTTTT.

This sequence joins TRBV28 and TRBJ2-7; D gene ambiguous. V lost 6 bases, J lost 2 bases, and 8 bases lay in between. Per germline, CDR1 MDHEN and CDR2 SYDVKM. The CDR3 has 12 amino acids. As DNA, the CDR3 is TGTGCCAGCAGCTTCCCCCCCTACGAGCAGTACTTC. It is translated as CASSFPPYEQYF.

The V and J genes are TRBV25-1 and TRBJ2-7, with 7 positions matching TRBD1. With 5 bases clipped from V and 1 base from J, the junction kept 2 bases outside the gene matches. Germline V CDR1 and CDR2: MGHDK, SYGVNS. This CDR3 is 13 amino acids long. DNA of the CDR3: TGTGCCAGCAGTACACAGGGGTCCTACGAGCAGTACTTC. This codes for CASSTQGSYEQYF.

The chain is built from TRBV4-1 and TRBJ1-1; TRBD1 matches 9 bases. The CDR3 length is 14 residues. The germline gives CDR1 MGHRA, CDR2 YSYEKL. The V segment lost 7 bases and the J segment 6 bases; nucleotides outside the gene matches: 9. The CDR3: CASTRDRGFPEAFF. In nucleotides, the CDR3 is TGCGCCAGCACCCGTGACAGGGGGTTCCCTGAAGCTTTCTTT.